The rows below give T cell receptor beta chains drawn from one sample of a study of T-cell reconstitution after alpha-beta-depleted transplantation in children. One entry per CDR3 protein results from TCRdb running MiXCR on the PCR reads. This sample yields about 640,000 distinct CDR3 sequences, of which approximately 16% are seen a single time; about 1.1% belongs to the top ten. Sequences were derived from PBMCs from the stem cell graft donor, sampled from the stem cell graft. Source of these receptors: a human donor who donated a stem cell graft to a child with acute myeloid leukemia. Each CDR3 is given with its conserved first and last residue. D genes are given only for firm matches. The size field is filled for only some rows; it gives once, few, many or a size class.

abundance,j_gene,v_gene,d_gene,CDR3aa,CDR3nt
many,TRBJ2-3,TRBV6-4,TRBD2,CASSGAGATDTQYF,TGTGCCAGCAGTGGAGCGGGGGCCACAGATACGCAGTATTTT
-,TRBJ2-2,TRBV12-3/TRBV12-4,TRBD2,CASSPHSGGSTGELFF,TGTGCCAGCAGTCCCCACAGCGGGGGGTCCACCGGGGAGCTGTTTTTT
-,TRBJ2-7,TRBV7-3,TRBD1,CASSQGTGYSYEQYF,TGTGCCAGCAGCCAGGGGACAGGGTATTCCTACGAGCAGTACTTC
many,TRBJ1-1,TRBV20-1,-,CSASTGGGGEAFF,TGCAGTGCTAGCACGGGGGGGGGCGGTGAAGCTTTCTTT
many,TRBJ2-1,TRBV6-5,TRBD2,CASSSRVAGPYNEQFF,TGTGCCAGCAGTTCGCGGGTAGCGGGGCCTTACAATGAGCAGTTCTTC
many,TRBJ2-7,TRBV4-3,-,CASSQWGDRSYEQYF,TGCGCCAGCAGCCAGTGGGGGGACAGATCCTACGAGCAGTACTTC
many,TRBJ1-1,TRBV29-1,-,CSAAGNLNTEAFF,TGCAGCGCGGCGGGGAATCTGAACACTGAAGCTTTCTTT
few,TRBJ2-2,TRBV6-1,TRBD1,CASTGQTSAGELFF,TGTGCCTCAACGGGACAGACATCGGCCGGGGAGCTGTTTTTT
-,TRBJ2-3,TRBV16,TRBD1,CASSQSRQGAPTDTQYF,TGTGCCAGCAGCCAATCGCGACAGGGGGCTCCAACAGATACGCAGTATTTT
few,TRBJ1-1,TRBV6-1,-,CASSEIQPGEAFF,TGTGCCAGCAGTGAAATACAGCCGGGGGAAGCTTTCTTT
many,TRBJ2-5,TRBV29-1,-,CSVGRGGETQYF,TGCAGCGTTGGGAGGGGCGGCGAGACCCAGTACTTC
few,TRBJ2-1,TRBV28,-,CASSSLFGAGEQFF,TGTGCCAGCAGCTCCCTCTTTGGGGCTGGCGAGCAGTTCTTC
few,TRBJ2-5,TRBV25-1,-,CASSEYWTQETQYF,TGTGCCAGCAGTGAATATTGGACTCAAGAGACCCAGTACTTC
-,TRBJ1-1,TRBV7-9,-,CASSPLTVNTEAFF,TGTGCCAGCAGCCCCTTGACAGTGAACACTGAAGCTTTCTTT
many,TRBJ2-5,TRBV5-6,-,CASSFDHLKETQYF,TGTGCCAGCAGCTTTGACCACCTCAAAGAGACCCAGTACTTC
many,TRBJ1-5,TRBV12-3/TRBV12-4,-,CASSLIGGNQPQHF,TGTGCCAGCAGTTTAATAGGGGGCAATCAGCCCCAGCATTTT
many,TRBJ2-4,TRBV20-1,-,CSASGTPKNIQYF,TGCAGTGCTTCCGGGACACCAAAAAACATTCAGTACTTC
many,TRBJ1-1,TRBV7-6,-,CASSFGGRTEAFF,TGTGCCAGCAGCTTCGGGGGGCGAACTGAAGCTTTCTTT
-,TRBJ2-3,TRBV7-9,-,CASSLGMGHTDTQYF,TGTGCCAGCAGCTTGGGGATGGGGCACACAGATACGCAGTATTTT
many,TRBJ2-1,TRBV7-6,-,CASSLARAVGWNEQFF,TGTGCCAGCAGCTTAGCGCGGGCGGTGGGATGGAATGAGCAGTTCTTC
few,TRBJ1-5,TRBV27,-,CASSLSRGGQPQHF,TGTGCCAGCAGTTTATCCAGGGGTGGTCAGCCCCAGCATTTT
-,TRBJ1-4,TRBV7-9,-,CASSLDGVGLFF,TGTGCCAGCAGCTTAGACGGGGTAGGACTGTTTTTT
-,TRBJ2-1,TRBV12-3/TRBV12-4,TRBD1,CASSSPDRGGRSNEQFF,TGTGCCAGCAGTTCGCCGGACAGGGGTGGTAGAAGCAATGAGCAGTTCTTC
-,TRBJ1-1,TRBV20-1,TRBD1,CSARGTGGAVNTEAFF,TGCAGTGCTAGAGGAACAGGGGGCGCAGTGAACACTGAAGCTTTCTTT
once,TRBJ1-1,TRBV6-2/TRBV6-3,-,CASSPRQPNTEAFF,TGTGCCAGCAGCCCTCGACAGCCGAACACTGAAGCTTTCTTT
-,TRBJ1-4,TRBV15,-,CATSREGASNEKLFF,TGTGCCACCAGCAGAGAGGGGGCATCTAATGAAAAACTGTTTTTT
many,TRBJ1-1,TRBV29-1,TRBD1,CSVSDRDNTEAFF,TGCAGCGTTTCTGACAGGGACAACACTGAAGCTTTCTTT
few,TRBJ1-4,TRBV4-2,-,CASSQDRGDKLFF,TGTGCCAGCAGCCAAGATCGAGGGGATAAACTGTTTTTT
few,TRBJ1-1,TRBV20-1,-,CSAREELGHTEAFF,TGCAGTGCTAGGGAAGAGCTCGGGCACACTGAAGCTTTCTTT
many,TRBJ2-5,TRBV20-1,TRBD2,CSARDSGGAGETQYF,TGCAGTGCTAGAGATAGCGGGGGGGCCGGAGAGACCCAGTACTTC
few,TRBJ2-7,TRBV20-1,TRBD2,CSAPLTSGGGDEQYF,TGCAGTGCTCCCCTGACTAGCGGGGGAGGGGACGAGCAGTACTTC
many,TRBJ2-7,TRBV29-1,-,CSAVDPSSYEQYF,TGCAGCGCCGTAGACCCAAGCTCCTACGAGCAGTACTTC
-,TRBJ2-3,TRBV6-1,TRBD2,CASSPGTSGEITDTQYF,TGTGCCAGCAGCCCAGGGACTAGCGGGGAGATCACAGATACGCAGTATTTT
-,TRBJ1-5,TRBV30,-,CAWSVGRINQPQHF,TGTGCCTGGAGTGTCGGTCGGATCAATCAGCCCCAGCATTTT
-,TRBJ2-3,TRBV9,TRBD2,CASSGEGRKTDTQYF,TGTGCCAGCAGTGGGGAGGGTAGGAAGACAGATACGCAGTATTTT
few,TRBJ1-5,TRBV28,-,CASTGSASGDQPQHF,TGTGCCAGCACCGGATCGGCGTCGGGGGATCAGCCCCAGCATTTT
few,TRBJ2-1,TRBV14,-,CASSQARKQFF,TGTGCCAGCAGCCAAGCGAGAAAGCAGTTCTTC
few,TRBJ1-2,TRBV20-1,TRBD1,CSGDRAYGYTF,TGCAGTGGAGACAGGGCCTATGGCTACACCTTC
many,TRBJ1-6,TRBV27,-,CASSLGTHSPLHF,TGTGCCAGCAGTTTAGGGACCCATTCACCCCTCCACTTT
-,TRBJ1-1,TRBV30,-,CACSRASAVNTEAFF,TGTGCCTGCTCGCGGGCTTCAGCTGTCAACACTGAAGCTTTCTTT
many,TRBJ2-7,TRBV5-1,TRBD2,CASSPSAGAPYEQYF,TGCGCCAGCAGCCCCTCAGCGGGGGCCCCCTACGAGCAGTACTTC
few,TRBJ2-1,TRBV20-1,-,CSGHEGGSKEQFF,TGCAGCGGCCACGAAGGCGGCAGCAAAGAGCAGTTCTTC
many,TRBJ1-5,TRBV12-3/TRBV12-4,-,CASSLGRGQPQHF,TGTGCCAGCAGCTTAGGCCGGGGTCAGCCCCAGCATTTT
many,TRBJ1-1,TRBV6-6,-,CASSYGSGGEAFF,TGTGCCAGCAGTTACGGGTCTGGGGGGGAAGCTTTCTTT
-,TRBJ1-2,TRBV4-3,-,CASSQDFPRGNYGYTF,TGCGCCAGCAGCCAAGATTTTCCGAGGGGAAACTATGGCTACACCTTC
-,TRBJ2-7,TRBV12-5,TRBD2,CASGLLRLGGGDPYEQYF,TGTGCTAGTGGTTTGCTCCGTCTGGGCGGGGGGGACCCTTACGAGCAGTACTTC
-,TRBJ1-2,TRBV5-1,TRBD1,CASSTWTGYYGYTF,TGCGCCAGCAGCACCTGGACAGGGTATTATGGCTACACCTTC
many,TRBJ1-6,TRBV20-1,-,CSARTAISYNSPLHF,TGCAGTGCGAGGACAGCTATCTCCTATAATTCACCCCTCCACTTT
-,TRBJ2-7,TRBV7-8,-,CASSQRGGGPYEQYF,TGTGCCAGCAGCCAGAGGGGGGGGGGACCCTACGAGCAGTACTTC
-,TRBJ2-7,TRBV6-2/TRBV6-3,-,CASSYWDNYEQYF,TGTGCCAGCAGTTACTGGGACAACTACGAGCAGTACTTC